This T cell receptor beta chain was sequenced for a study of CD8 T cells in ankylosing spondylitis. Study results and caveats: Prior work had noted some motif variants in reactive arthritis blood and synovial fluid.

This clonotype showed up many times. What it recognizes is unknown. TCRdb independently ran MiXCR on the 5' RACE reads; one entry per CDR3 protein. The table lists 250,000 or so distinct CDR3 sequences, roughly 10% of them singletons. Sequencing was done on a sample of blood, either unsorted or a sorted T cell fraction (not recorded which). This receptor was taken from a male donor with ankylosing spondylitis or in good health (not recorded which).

The CDR3 DNA is TGTGCCAGCAGCTCGGGGGAGTACACTGAAGCTTTCTTT. This translates into CASSSGEYTEAFF. The J gene is TRBJ1-1, the V gene TRBV11-2; D possibly corresponds to TRBD1 (5 bases). The V end lost 4 bases, the J end lost 3 bases, and 9 bases lay between the germline ends. This CDR3 is 13 amino acids long. Germline V gene data show CDR1 as SGHAT and CDR2 as FQNNGV.